This T cell receptor (beta chain) is from a study of cytomegalovirus exposure and HLA in healthy donors. The overall study: Earlier, fewer than 130 million unique TCR beta sequences were recovered from approximately 180 million T cells by an analysis.

The CDR3 is 14 amino acids. Looked up from germline, CDR1 is SNHLY and CDR2 is FYNNEI. V lost 4 bases and J 6 bases, leaving 14 bases between the germline ends. The PCR ran on 60 Vbeta and 13 Jbeta primers. The data were produced by immunoSEQ multiplex PCR, yet TCRdb's version contains in-frame clones alone and is incomplete. The sample carries about 130,000 clones, roughly two thirds recorded once. Study results and caveats: In an earlier analysis, about 87% or about 30%: the productive usage of most TCR beta V segments.

As to this clone: What it recognizes is unknown.

The sequence was collected from a man younger than 45 in good health and CMV-seropositive. This chain links TRBV2 with TRBJ2-3; perhaps TRBD2 as D (6 bases). What was sequenced was PBMCs. The CDR3 coding sequence is TGTGCCAGCAGTGGTACTAGCTTCGTGGATACGCAGTATTTT. Translation: CASSGTSFVDTQYF.